Described below is a single T cell receptor beta chain sequence and its context. Trimming took off 2 bases at V and 3 bases at J, with 12 bases between the two ends. CDR1 MGHDK and CDR2 SYGVNS come from the germline V gene. This CDR3 is 15 amino acids long. The sample comes from a study of OX40 agonist ivuxolimab in advanced cancers. Repertoires were generated with immunoSEQ multiplex PCR, while TCRdb's copy carries only in-frame clones and drops some. The sample has tens of thousands of clones; about 85% are singletons. The V and J genes are TRBV25-1 and TRBJ2-3, with a possible D match to TRBD2 (6 bases). The TCR sequence derives from an adult with an advanced solid tumor such as melanoma, head and neck, liver or kidney cancer. Sequencing used CD4+ or CD8+ T cells sorted from blood, obtained in a trial of the OX40 agonist ivuxolimab. The CDR3 here is CASSEGGGWTDTQYF. In DNA form, the CDR3 reads TGTGCCAGCAGTGAAGGAGGAGGGTGGACAGATACGCAGTATTTT.